The 21 T cell receptor beta chains reported below all come from one sample, sequenced in a study of blood T cell repertoires in COVID-19. Sequencing was performed with immunoSEQ multiplex PCR; in TCRdb, only in-frame clones are kept and a portion is missing. The sample has roughly 310,000 clones, around 87% seen once. Source material: peripheral blood. The receptors were gathered from a woman in her 50s with active or convalescent COVID-19.

V usage is TRBV7-9 and J usage is TRBJ1-5; 9 nucleotides align to TRBD1. The V segment lost 4 bases and the J segment 6 bases; nucleotides outside the gene matches: 7. Germline assignment: CDR1 SEHNR and CDR2 FQNEAQ (reference sequence). The CDR3 runs to 15 residues. The CDR3 spells CASSSGTGKGQPQHF. The DNA of the CDR3 is TGTGCCAGCAGCTCTGGGACAGGGAAGGGTCAGCCCCAGCATTTT.

The chain recombines TRBV24-1 with TRBJ1-2; weak D call: TRBD1 (6 bases). V shed 2 bases and J shed 6 bases, with 15 bases lying between them. This CDR3 comprises 15 residues. The germline V gene has CDR1 KGHDR and CDR2 SFDVKD. The CDR3 sequence is CATSDWIQGNDGYTF. Written as DNA, the CDR3 is TGTGCCACCAGTGATTGGATACAGGGTAATGATGGCTACACCTTC.

This clone showed up just a few times. The CDR3 region is CATDGGGETQYF. The CDR3 nucleotides are TGTGCAACAGATGGGGGCGGGGAGACCCAGTACTTC. The gene calls are TRBV19 and TRBJ2-5; possibly TRBD1 for D (6 bases). Germline loops: CDR1 LNHDA, CDR2 SQIVND (reference sequence). This CDR3 spans 12 amino acids.

The chain carries TRBV19 and TRBJ1-5; 9 nucleotides line up with TRBD1. The CDR3 sequence is 15 residues long. Germline V gene data show CDR1 as LNHDA and CDR2 as SQIVND (reference sequence). The V segment lost 6 bases and the J segment 7 bases; nucleotides outside the gene matches: 10. CDR3 nucleotide sequence: TGTGCCAGTAGGGACACACAGGGGGCAGGACAGCCCCAGCATTTT. Translated, it gives CASRDTQGAGQPQHF.

The gene calls are TRBV27 and TRBJ1-4; D unclear. The CDR3 has 13 amino acids. V gave up 8 bases and J gave up 7 bases, with 14 bases separating them. In germline, CDR1 is MNHEY, CDR2 SMNVEV (reference sequence). In DNA form, the CDR3 reads TGTGCCAGCGGGCCTTGGGCGAGTGAAAAACTGTTTTTT. Its translation is CASGPWASEKLFF.

The J gene is TRBJ1-2, the V gene TRBV28, with D tentatively TRBD1 (6 bases). The CDR3 covers 14 residues. Trimming removed 7 bases from V and 6 bases from J, with 18 bases in between. In germline, CDR1 is MDHEN, CDR2 SYDVKM. CDR3 DNA: TGTGCCAGCACCCCACAGGGTAGAATTGATGGCTACACCTTC. Translating it yields CASTPQGRIDGYTF.

The chain couples TRBV28 to TRBJ1-2; 7 nucleotides align to TRBD1. The CDR3 totals 15 residues. The germline CDR1 and CDR2 sequences are MDHEN and SYDVKM. V trimming: 7 bases; J trimming: 2 bases; junction bases outside the gene matches: 10. CDR3 sequence reads: CASTTTGTANYGYTF. CDR3 DNA: TGTGCCAGCACCACTACCGGGACAGCGAACTATGGCTACACCTTC.

CDR3 loop: CASSSINQGEQYF. In DNA form, the CDR3 reads TGTGCCAGCAGCTCAATAAACCAGGGGGAGCAGTACTTC. The genes are TRBV7-2 and TRBJ2-7; tentative D call: TRBD1 (6 bases). The CDR3 spans 13 residues. CDR1 and CDR2 (germline): SGHTA, FQGNSA. Trimming removed 4 bases from V and 7 bases from J, with 14 bases in between.

The chain employs TRBV28 and TRBJ2-5; 8 positions match TRBD2. The CDR3 is made up of 17 amino acids. The V segment lost 6 bases and the J segment 5 bases; nucleotides outside the gene matches: 17. Germline V gene sequence: CDR1 MDHEN, CDR2 SYDVKM. The CDR3 DNA is TGTGCCAGCAGCGGACTTATGAGACGGGAGGGCCGGGAGACCCAGTACTTC. It is translated as CASSGLMRREGRETQYF.

The V gene is TRBV6-4, the J gene TRBJ1-6; D perhaps matches TRBD1 (6 bases). V was shortened by 4 bases and J by 8 bases, with 9 bases between the two germline ends. There are 13 residues in the CDR3. Germline V gene data show CDR1 as MRHNA and CDR2 as SNTAGT. CDR3 bases: TGTGCCAGCAGTGGGGGGACACATTCACCCCTCCACTTT. Protein product: CASSGGTHSPLHF.

This clone was seen just once. V usage is TRBV19 and J usage is TRBJ2-7, with 7 bases fitting TRBD1. There are 14 residues in the CDR3. With 8 bases clipped from V and 3 bases from J, the junction kept 10 bases outside the gene matches. Germline V gives CDR1 LNHDA, CDR2 SQIVND (reference sequence). The CDR3 region has the DNA TGTGCCAGTTCTCCGGGACAGACGTTCTACGAGCAGTACTTC. Translated, it gives CASSPGQTFYEQYF.

This rearrangement joins TRBV2 to TRBJ1-5; D gene uncertain. The germline V and J ends were trimmed by 2 bases and 1 base, with 15 bases remaining between them. CDR3 size: 17 residues. From germline, CDR1 is SNHLY and CDR2 FYNNEI. The CDR3 reads CASSERFFGESNQPQHF. CDR3 in DNA: TGTGCCAGCAGTGAACGTTTTTTCGGGGAAAGCAATCAGCCCCAGCATTTT.

This sequence joins TRBV27 and TRBJ2-7; D is possibly TRBD1 (5 bases). The length of the CDR3 is 15 residues. V lost 5 bases and J 0 bases, leaving 14 bases between the germline ends. Germline lookup yields CDR1 MNHEY and CDR2 SMNVEV (reference sequence). The CDR3 DNA reads as TGTGCCAGCAGTCCATCAACAGGAATCTCCTACGAGCAGTACTTC. It codes for CASSPSTGISYEQYF.

The gene calls are TRBV11-2 and TRBJ2-7; TRBD2 is a possible D gene (5 bases). There are 15 residues in the CDR3. Germline V gene data show CDR1 as SGHAT and CDR2 as FQNNGV. V lost 4 bases and J 0 bases, leaving 13 bases between the germline ends. CDR3 bases: TGTGCCAGCAGCTCCAAAGCGGCAAACTCCTACGAGCAGTACTTC. Translating it yields CASSSKAANSYEQYF.

The chain carries TRBV6-2 or TRBV6-3 and TRBJ2-2; 9 bases fit TRBD2. With V trimmed by 5 bases and J by 5 bases, 9 bases remained unmatched. The CDR3 runs 16 residues. The germline V gene encodes CDR1 MNHEY and CDR2 SVGEGT. The CDR3 here is CASSLIGLAGTGELFF. The CDR3 nucleotides read TGTGCCAGCAGTCTGATTGGGCTAGCGGGGACCGGGGAGCTGTTTTTT.

CDR3 protein: CASSLSPKVGGNTIYF. The CDR3, as DNA: TGTGCCAGCAGTTTATCGCCAAAAGTCGGTGGAAACACCATATATTTT. The rearrangement uses TRBV28 and TRBJ1-3; D call uncertain. The CDR3 consists of 16 residues. V was cut by 1 base and J by 3 bases, with 13 bases left in between. Germline-derived CDR1 and CDR2 are MDHEN and SYDVKM. The full variable domain, in which reference TRBV28 and TRBJ1-3 provide the parts outside the CDR3, is DVKVTQSSRYLVKRTGEKVFLECVQDMDHENMFWYRQDPGLGLRLIYFSYDVKMKEKGDIPEGYSVSREKKERFSLILESASTNQTSMYLCASSLSPKVGGNTIYFGEGSWLTVV.

The rearrangement uses TRBV7-2 and TRBJ1-6; D is ambiguous. From germline, CDR1 is SGHTA and CDR2 FQGNSA. The CDR3 covers 14 residues. V gave up 5 bases and J gave up 7 bases, with 12 bases separating them. The CDR3 reads CASSHRRENSPLHF. CDR3 in DNA: TGTGCCAGCAGCCATAGACGGGAGAATTCACCCCTCCACTTT.

The chain is built from TRBV7-3 and TRBJ2-7, with 13 positions matching TRBD2. The V gene end was trimmed by 4 bases and the J gene end by 7 bases; junction bases not matched to a gene: 1. The CDR3 consists of 13 residues. Germline loops: CDR1 SGHTA, CDR2 FQGTGA. CDR3 sequence reads: CASSSGLAGEQYF. Here the CDR3 DNA reads TGTGCCAGCAGCTCGGGACTAGCGGGAGAGCAGTACTTC.

The chain links TRBV7-9 to TRBJ1-4; 11 bases match TRBD1. CDR1 and CDR2 from the germline V gene are SEHNR and FQNEAQ (reference sequence). V lost 5 bases to trimming and J lost 0 bases; unmatched junction nucleotides: 5. The CDR3 consists of 17 residues. CDR3 in amino acids: CASSPRDRGATNEKLFF. The CDR3, as DNA: TGTGCCAGCAGCCCGCGGGACAGGGGGGCAACTAATGAAAAACTGTTTTTT.

The chain employs TRBV28 and TRBJ2-3, with D possibly matching TRBD2 (6 bases). Trimming removed 7 bases at V and 0 bases at J, with 14 bases between. Looked up from germline, CDR1 is MDHEN and CDR2 is SYDVKM. This CDR3 has 15 amino acids. In DNA, the CDR3 is TGTGCCAGCACCGGGGGAGCGGAAAGCACAGATACGCAGTATTTT. This translates into CASTGGAESTDTQYF. The whole variable domain, remainder taken from reference TRBV28 and TRBJ2-3, is DVKVTQSSRYLVKRTGEKVFLECVQDMDHENMFWYRQDPGLGLRLIYFSYDVKMKEKGDIPEGYSVSREKKERFSLILESASTNQTSMYLCASTGGAESTDTQYFGPGTRLTVL.

V gene TRBV3-1 (or the pseudogene TRBV3-2) combines with J gene TRBJ2-3; 8 nucleotides agree with TRBD2. V shed 1 base, J shed 4 bases, and the junction held 7 bases outside the gene matches. Germline V gives CDR1 LGHDT, CDR2 YNNKEL (reference sequence). The CDR3 totals 16 residues. Here the CDR3 DNA reads TGTGCCAGCAGCCAAGTCTGGCTAGCGGGCCCAGATACGCAGTATTTT. Encoded protein: CASSQVWLAGPDTQYF.